This entry lists 27 T cell receptor beta chains sequenced from one sample in a study of shared clonotypes between healthy human individuals. Sequencing used immunoSEQ multiplex PCR; TCRdb keeps in-frame clones, though not all of them. The sample comprises about 2.4 million clones, 80% to 95% of which are singletons, and around 0.37% rests with the top ten. The sequenced material came from naive CD4+ T cells from PBMCs. As to subset: CD45RA+ positively selected. The receptor source for this set is a man aged 18 to 29 in good health. Some clones in this sample may be carry-over from other donors' samples.

This chain uses TRBV18 with TRBJ1-2, with TRBD1 matching 9 bases. V dropped 2 bases and J dropped 6; count of bases not matched to a gene: 4. The CDR3 is made up of 14 amino acids. From germline, CDR1 is KGHSH and CDR2 LQKENI. In DNA form, the CDR3 reads TGTGCCAGCTCACCAGGGACAGGGTTCGATGGCTACACCTTC. It yields the protein CASSPGTGFDGYTF.

The chain carries TRBV5-5 and TRBJ2-5; 10 positions match TRBD2. The length of the CDR3 is 16 residues. CDR1 is SGHKS, CDR2 YYEKEE, per germline (reference sequence). V trimming: 4 bases; J trimming: 2 bases; junction bases outside the gene matches: 8. The CDR3 DNA sequence: TGTGCCAGCAGCATTGGAGCGGGAGGGCCACAAGAGACCCAGTACTTC. It yields the protein CASSIGAGGPQETQYF.

This chain joins TRBV28 and TRBJ1-5; 7 positions agree with TRBD1. V gave up 9 bases and J gave up 11 bases; unmatched junction bases: 10. Germline CDR1 reads MDHEN; CDR2 reads SYDVKM. The CDR3 contains 12 residues. The CDR3 here is CASSIAGGTQHF. CDR3 bases: TGTGCCAGTTCCATCGCAGGGGGAACCCAGCATTTT.

As to this clone: Sequence at one end of the junction differs from germline and may be a read error. The chain is built from TRBV28 and TRBJ1-3; TRBD1 is a possible D gene (5 bases). CDR1 MDHEN and CDR2 SYDVKM come from the germline V gene. The CDR3 is made up of 15 amino acids. Here the CDR3 reads CASSIWRGPRNTIYF. DNA for the CDR3: TGTGCCAGCAGTATATGGCGGGGCCCCCGAAACACCATATATTTT.

This clone was found once. The chain recombines TRBV18 with TRBJ1-5; the match to TRBD1 covers 9 bases. Germline V gene sequence: CDR1 KGHSH, CDR2 LQKENI. The trim removed 3 bases at V and 4 bases at J, leaving 4 bases unmatched. The CDR3 is 15 amino acids. CDR3 in amino acids: CASSPLGTGNQPQHF. The CDR3 DNA follows: TGTGCCAGCTCACCCCTAGGGACAGGGAATCAGCCCCAGCATTTT.

This clone was seen a single time. The chain has TRBV7-8 and TRBJ2-7; TRBD2 aligns across 12 bases. Germline lookup yields CDR1 SGHVS and CDR2 FQNEAQ. The ends lost 3 bases at V and 3 bases at J; junction bases unmatched: 3. The CDR3 runs to 15 residues. The chain's CDR3 is CASSFRLAGVYEQYF. The CDR3 DNA reads as TGTGCCAGCAGCTTTCGACTAGCGGGGGTCTACGAGCAGTACTTC.

As to this clone: Other nucleotide sequences in the sample specify the same CDR3. The chain links TRBV15 to TRBJ2-5, with D hard to call. This CDR3 is built from 12 residues. In germline, CDR1 is LNHNV, CDR2 YYDKDF (reference sequence). V gave up 3 bases and J gave up 5 bases, with 7 bases separating them. The CDR3 spells CATSRSRETQYF. CDR3 DNA sequence: TGTGCCACCAGCAGGTCCCGGGAGACCCAGTACTTC.

The chain links TRBV18 to TRBJ2-7; TRBD1 matches 7 bases. Per germline, CDR1 KGHSH and CDR2 LQKENI. This CDR3 comprises 16 residues. The ends lost 4 bases at V and 6 bases at J; junction bases unmatched: 15. This chain's CDR3 is CASSLTVPTGPLEQYF. The CDR3 nucleotides read TGTGCCAGCTCACTAACAGTCCCGACAGGGCCCCTCGAGCAGTACTTC.

The V call is TRBV7-9, the J call TRBJ2-5; 8 bases are a match to TRBD2. The CDR3 covers 16 residues. The trim removed 1 base at V and 9 bases at J, leaving 13 bases unmatched. Germline V gene data show CDR1 as SEHNR and CDR2 as FQNEAQ (reference sequence). CDR3 nucleotides: TGTGCCAGCAGCTTAGACGGGAGGGCCGGTCAGGTCCCCCAGTACTTC. Protein: CASSLDGRAGQVPQYF.

The genes are TRBV18 and TRBJ2-3; 7 bases are a match to TRBD2. Per germline, CDR1 KGHSH and CDR2 LQKENI. This CDR3 is 19 amino acids long. V shed 3 bases, J shed 1 base, and the junction held 16 bases outside the gene matches. The CDR3 nucleotides are TGTGCCAGCTCACCGGTTCGGGGCGGGAGAATCACTCGCACAGATACGCAGTATTTT. The encoded protein is CASSPVRGGRITRTDTQYF.

The chain recombines TRBV5-1 with TRBJ2-5, with D perhaps TRBD1 or TRBD2 (5 bases each). CDR3 size: 13 residues. Germline CDR1 is SGHRS and CDR2 is YFSETQ. Trimming took off 4 bases at V and 4 bases at J, with 11 bases between the two ends. The CDR3 nucleotides read TGCGCCAGCAGCCGAGGGGCCGGAGAGACCCAGTACTTC. Translating gives CASSRGAGETQYF.

V usage is TRBV4-1 and J usage is TRBJ2-4; D unresolved. V lost 0 bases and J lost 0, with 9 bases in between. The germline V gene encodes CDR1 MGHRA and CDR2 YSYEKL. The CDR3 loop spans 16 amino acids. The CDR3 DNA reads as TGCGCCAGCAGCCAAGATAATAGCCTAGCCAAAAACATTCAGTACTTC. Its protein is CASSQDNSLAKNIQYF.

The V and J genes are TRBV18 and TRBJ2-3; 7 bases match TRBD1. CDR3 length: 16 amino acids. CDR1 is KGHSH, CDR2 LQKENI, per germline. V lost 5 bases to trimming and J lost 0 bases; unmatched junction nucleotides: 8. The CDR3: CASSSGTASSTDTQYF. CDR3 nucleotides: TGTGCCAGCTCAAGTGGGACAGCTTCTAGCACAGATACGCAGTATTTT.

This chain joins TRBV27 and TRBJ2-7; 8 nucleotides align to TRBD2. The CDR3 contains 14 residues. CDR1 and CDR2 (germline): MNHEY, SMNVEV (reference sequence). J gave up 0 bases and V 3 bases, and 1 base lay outside the gene matches. CDR3 sequence: CASSFAGGSYEQYF. Here the CDR3 DNA reads TGTGCCAGCAGTTTCGCGGGGGGCTCCTACGAGCAGTACTTC.

V and J are TRBV4-3 and TRBJ1-2; the D is unclear. V shed 3 bases and J shed 2 bases, with 10 bases lying between them. CDR3 size: 14 residues. The germline gives CDR1 LGHNA, CDR2 YSLEER. CDR3 in DNA: TGCGCCAGCAGCCAGGCTCAAATCAACTATGGCTACACCTTC. It is translated as CASSQAQINYGYTF.

The chain is built from TRBV14 and TRBJ1-2; D gene ambiguous. The V gene lost 10 bases and the J gene lost 0 bases, with 18 bases spanning the gap. The germline V gene encodes CDR1 SGHDN and CDR2 FVKESK. The CDR3 loop spans 15 amino acids. The CDR3 protein is CATRPLDGTNYGYTF. The CDR3 DNA reads as TGTGCCACCCGACCCCTGGACGGGACTAACTATGGCTACACCTTC.

The chain has TRBV7-9 and TRBJ2-7; TRBD2 might be the D (6 bases). The CDR3 spans 16 residues. Germline CDR1 reads SEHNR; CDR2 reads FQNEAQ (reference sequence). The germline V and J ends were trimmed by 2 bases and 2 bases, with 16 bases remaining between them. This chain's CDR3 is CASSLSAGGSPYEQYF. The DNA of the CDR3 is TGTGCCAGCAGCTTAAGTGCCGGAGGGTCCCCCTACGAGCAGTACTTC.

V and J are TRBV7-2 and TRBJ2-1, with 9 nucleotides matching TRBD2. The CDR3 is 17 amino acids. CDR1 and CDR2 (germline): SGHTA, FQGNSA. V lost 1 base, J lost 1 base, and 5 bases stayed unmatched. CDR3 protein: CASSLGGAGGSYNEQFF. The CDR3 bases are TGTGCCAGCAGCTTAGGAGGAGCGGGAGGATCCTACAATGAGCAGTTCTTC.

A word on this clone: The sample has other DNA sequences that encode this CDR3 too. CDR3 sequence reads: CASSLASGQGYEQYF. The CDR3 region has the DNA TGCGCCAGCAGCTTGGCCTCTGGACAGGGGTACGAGCAGTACTTC. The chain carries TRBV5-1 and TRBJ2-7; 9 bases match TRBD1. CDR1 is SGHRS and CDR2 is YFSETQ in the germline V gene. The CDR3 length is 15 residues. Losses at the gene ends were 0 bases for V and 4 bases for J; bases not matched to a gene: 5.

This CDR3 reads CASSMTGRRAQHF. In DNA form, the CDR3 reads TGCGCCAGCAGTATGACAGGGCGACGAGCCCAGCATTTT. The genes are TRBV10-2 and TRBJ1-5; 7 nucleotides line up with TRBD1. The CDR3 covers 13 residues. CDR1 WSHSY and CDR2 SAAADI come from the germline V gene. The V and J ends lost 5 bases and 11 bases, in that order; junction bases with no gene match: 9.

The chain recombines TRBV6-4 with TRBJ2-1; the match to TRBD2 covers 8 bases. CDR1 is MRHNA, CDR2 SNTAGT, per germline. CDR3 size: 15 residues. V was clipped by 6 bases and J by 7 bases; unmatched bases: 11. CDR3 residues: CASSDTSGGKNEQFF. The DNA of the CDR3 is TGTGCCAGCAGCGACACTAGCGGAGGGAAGAATGAGCAGTTCTTC.

The chain couples TRBV6-1 to TRBJ2-5, with TRBD1 matching 9 bases. This CDR3 spans 13 amino acids. Trimming at V came to 9 bases and at J to 2 bases, leaving 4 bases not matched to a gene. The germline V gene encodes CDR1 MNHNS and CDR2 SASEGT. CDR3 nucleotide sequence: TGTGCCAGTGACAGGGGGATTCAAGAGACCCAGTACTTC. Protein sequence: CASDRGIQETQYF.

The chain links TRBV7-2 to TRBJ1-1; D not certain. This CDR3 region has 14 residues. V lost 0 bases, J lost 1 base, and 6 bases lay in between. Germline V gene sequence: CDR1 SGHTA, CDR2 FQGNSA. The CDR3 coding sequence is TGTGCCAGCAGCTTAGCGCGGCAGAACACTGAAGCTTTCTTT. Protein sequence: CASSLARQNTEAFF.

The V call is TRBV4-1, the J call TRBJ1-5; TRBD1 might be the D (5 bases). Germline loops: CDR1 MGHRA, CDR2 YSYEKL. This CDR3 is 17 amino acids long. The germline V and J ends were trimmed by 0 bases and 4 bases, with 16 bases remaining between them. CDR3 in DNA: TGCGCCAGCAGCCAAGAAGGCGGGGGGTTTGGGAATCAGCCCCAGCATTTT. It encodes CASSQEGGGFGNQPQHF.

V is TRBV18 and J is TRBJ1-3, with 10 bases lining up with TRBD1. With 2 bases clipped from V and 0 bases from J, the junction kept 1 base outside the gene matches. This CDR3 comprises 16 residues. In germline, CDR1 is KGHSH, CDR2 LQKENI. As DNA, the CDR3 is TGTGCCAGCTCACCATGGACAGGGGGCTCTGGAAACACCATATATTTT. Protein product: CASSPWTGGSGNTIYF.

This clone was seen a single time. The chain joins TRBV5-5 to TRBJ1-3; D remains ambiguous. V was trimmed by 2 bases and J by 4 bases, leaving 10 bases between them. The CDR3 is made up of 14 amino acids. Germline V CDR1 and CDR2: SGHKS, YYEKEE (reference sequence). CDR3 region: CASSLGPAGNTIYF. CDR3 DNA sequence: TGTGCCAGCAGCTTAGGTCCCGCGGGAAACACCATATATTTT. Together with reference TRBV5-5 and TRBJ1-3, the CDR3 gives the full variable domain: DAGVTQSPTHLIKTRGQQVTLRCSPISGHKSVSWYQQVLGQGPQFIFQYYEKEERGRGNFPDRFSARQFPNYSSELNVNALLLGDSALYLCASSLGPAGNTIYFGEGSWLTVV.

The gene calls are TRBV5-4 and TRBJ1-5; perhaps TRBD1 as D (6 bases). Germline CDR1 reads SGHNT; CDR2 reads YYREEE (reference sequence). The CDR3 has 13 amino acids. Trimming removed 4 bases from V and 9 bases from J, with 14 bases in between. The CDR3 spells CASSAQGAAPQHF. CDR3 sequence (DNA): TGTGCCAGCAGCGCACAGGGAGCAGCGCCCCAGCATTTT.